This T cell receptor beta chain was observed in a study of control samples from healthy donors and cancer patients. This CDR3 region has 14 residues. Trimming left V 0 bases short and J 4 bases short, with 7 bases between. CDR1 SGHRS and CDR2 YFSETQ come from the germline V gene. Assay used: immunoSEQ multiplex PCR; TCRdb lists only in-frame clones, some missing. The sample holds 110,000 to 150,000 clones, roughly 89% seen once. The sequence came from a man aged 18 to 35 in good health. The V and J genes are TRBV5-1 and TRBJ2-2; no clear D gene. The sequenced material came from blood. CDR3 region: CASSLVSGTGELFF. In DNA, the CDR3 is TGCGCCAGCAGCTTGGTGTCGGGCACCGGGGAGCTGTTTTTT.